The 3 T cell receptor beta chains reported below all come from one sample, sequenced in a study of blood T cell repertoires in COVID-19. Using immunoSEQ multiplex PCR, the repertoire was profiled, and TCRdb retains in-frame clones only, with some absent. The sample contains about 73,000 clones, 70% to 85% of which appear only once. Sequencing was done on a sample of peripheral blood. Receptor source: an older woman with acute or convalescent COVID-19.

The chain has TRBV10-2 and TRBJ1-3; 9 nucleotides line up with TRBD1. V lost 2 bases, J lost 6 bases, and 5 bases stayed unmatched. CDR3 length equals 15 residues. Germline CDR1 is WSHSY and CDR2 is SAAADI. DNA for the CDR3: TGCGCCAGCAGTGAGACGGGACAGGGAGAAAACACCATATATTTT. Protein product: CASSETGQGENTIYF.

The J gene is TRBJ1-6, the V gene TRBV5-1; TRBD1 matches 11 bases. V shed 0 bases, J shed 5 bases, and the junction held 4 bases outside the gene matches. The length of the CDR3 is 17 residues. Per germline, CDR1 SGHRS and CDR2 YFSETQ. Here the CDR3 reads CASSLAWTGGNNSPLHF. DNA for the CDR3: TGCGCCAGCAGCTTGGCTTGGACAGGGGGCAATAATTCACCCCTCCACTTT.

This rearrangement joins TRBV20-1 to TRBJ1-2, with D possibly TRBD1 on 5 matching bases. Trimming took off 3 bases at V and 6 bases at J, with 11 bases between the two ends. Germline CDR1 reads DFQATT; CDR2 reads SNEGSKA (reference sequence). The CDR3 covers 12 residues. In nucleotides, the CDR3 is TGCAGTGCTAGTACTGGGGCGGATGGCTACACCTTC. Amino acids: CSASTGADGYTF.